Following are 9 T cell receptor beta chains from one sample sequenced in a study of T cell responses to AZD1222 COVID-19 vaccine. The data were produced by immunoSEQ multiplex PCR, yet TCRdb's version contains in-frame clones alone and is incomplete. This table has approximately 150,000 clones, around 92% appearing once. This specimen was peripheral blood, taken on day 0 of AZD1222 vaccination. These receptors were collected from an adult in good health.

This CDR3 reads CATSSGGSSGGSGANVLTF. In DNA, the CDR3 is TGTGCCACCAGCAGCGGGGGGTCTAGCGGGGGCTCTGGGGCCAACGTCCTGACTTTC. The J gene is TRBJ2-6, the V gene TRBV15, with 10 positions matching TRBD2. The V and J ends lost 3 bases and 0 bases, in that order; junction bases with no gene match: 8. The germline CDR1 and CDR2 sequences are LNHNV and YYDKDF (reference sequence). CDR3 length equals 19 residues.

The chain is built from TRBV6-1 and TRBJ1-6; D unresolved. Per germline, CDR1 MNHNS and CDR2 SASEGT. This CDR3 is built from 17 residues. Trimming shortened V by 2 bases and J by 4 bases, and 15 bases separated the two germline ends. The CDR3 bases are TGTGCCAGCAGTGAATTGTACAGCGGAACATATAATTCACCCCTCCACTTT. Amino acids: CASSELYSGTYNSPLHF.

This chain connects TRBV30 to TRBJ2-7; the match to TRBD2 covers 7 bases. The ends lost 5 bases at V and 7 bases at J; junction bases unmatched: 11. Germline CDR1 and CDR2: GTSNPN and SVGIG (reference sequence). This CDR3 region has 13 residues. CDR3 sequence reads: CAWGIKGGSEQYF. The CDR3 DNA reads TGTGCCTGGGGAATAAAGGGAGGGAGTGAGCAGTACTTC.

The chain uses TRBV27 and TRBJ1-2; tentatively, D is TRBD1 (6 bases). Germline V CDR1 and CDR2: MNHEY, SMNVEV (reference sequence). V was trimmed by 6 bases and J by 9 bases, leaving 20 bases between them. This CDR3 region has 14 residues. CDR3: CASSAIGTMSRYTF. Written as DNA, the CDR3 is TGTGCCAGCAGCGCCATCGGGACAATGTCCCGCTACACCTTC.

The rearrangement uses TRBV7-2 and TRBJ2-1, with TRBD2 matching over 7 bases. This CDR3 spans 15 amino acids. CDR1 is SGHTA, CDR2 FQGNSA, per germline. V shed 3 bases and J 3 bases; nucleotides not matched to a gene: 5. The CDR3 protein is CASSLRGTYYNEQFF. The CDR3 coding sequence is TGTGCCAGCAGCTTGCGGGGGACGTACTACAATGAGCAGTTCTTC.

The rearrangement joins TRBV5-1 to TRBJ1-1; D may be TRBD1 (6 bases). The CDR3 is 15 residues long. V lost 0 bases and J lost 3, with 12 bases in between. Germline CDR1 is SGHRS and CDR2 is YFSETQ. The CDR3 nucleotides are TGCGCCAGCAGCTTGGCCTTGGGGGCCGACACTGAAGCTTTCTTT. Amino acid sequence: CASSLALGADTEAFF. Looking up the rest from reference TRBV5-1 and TRBJ1-1 gives the full variable domain: KAGVTQTPRYLIKTRGQQVTLSCSPISGHRSVSWYQQTPGQGLQFLFEYFSETQRNKGNFPGRFSGRQFSNSRSEMNVSTLELGDSALYLCASSLALGADTEAFFGQGTRLTVV.

The V and J genes are TRBV19 and TRBJ1-5; 7 bases are a match to TRBD1. This CDR3 is built from 15 residues. Unmatched junction bases numbered 5, after V lost 3 bases and J lost 3 bases. Germline loops: CDR1 LNHDA, CDR2 SQIVND (reference sequence). The CDR3 spells CASSIGDRVNQPQHF. CDR3 nucleotides: TGTGCCAGTAGTATTGGCGACAGGGTCAATCAGCCCCAGCATTTT. The complete variable domain, with remaining parts taken from reference TRBV19 and TRBJ1-5, reads DGGITQSPKYLFRKEGQNVTLSCEQNLNHDAMYWYRQDPGQGLRLIYYSQIVNDFQKGDIAEGYSVSREKKESFPLTVTSAQKNPTAFYLCASSIGDRVNQPQHFGDGTRLSIL.

This clone has just one count. The V and J genes are TRBV4-2 and TRBJ1-6, with D uncertain. The CDR3 has 18 amino acids. Trimming took off 2 bases at V and 0 bases at J, with 14 bases between the two ends. Germline V gene lookup returns CDR1 LGHNA and CDR2 YNFKEQ. CDR3 sequence: CASSQQTARSSYNSPLHF. The CDR3 bases are TGTGCCAGCAGCCAACAGACCGCCAGGAGCTCCTATAATTCACCCCTCCACTTT.

The chain joins TRBV7-6 to TRBJ2-7; TRBD1 aligns across 7 bases. Germline loops: CDR1 SGHVS, CDR2 FNYEAQ. This CDR3 spans 14 amino acids. V trimming: 2 bases; J trimming: 4 bases; junction bases outside the gene matches: 5. Written as DNA, the CDR3 is TGTGCCAGCAGCTTAAAGGGGGCGGTTTACGAGCAGTACTTC. Protein: CASSLKGAVYEQYF.